The 5 T cell receptor beta chains below come from one sample, sequenced in a study of blood T cell repertoires in COVID-19. Produced via immunoSEQ multiplex PCR; TCRdb's table is partial and in-frame only. The repertoire includes about 270,000 clones, about nine tenths of them detected once, and less than 3% sits in the top ten. The sample taken for sequencing was PBMCs or T cells enriched from blood (not recorded which). The source of these receptors is a woman between 50 and 59 years old who had recovered from COVID-19.

The V call is TRBV28, the J call TRBJ1-2, with 8 positions matching TRBD1. The germline V gene has CDR1 MDHEN and CDR2 SYDVKM. The V and J ends lost 6 bases and 5 bases, in that order; junction bases with no gene match: 11. The CDR3 loop spans 15 amino acids. The CDR3 loop is CASRPSQGGRYGYTF. CDR3 nucleotide sequence: TGTGCCAGCAGGCCCTCACAGGGGGGTAGGTATGGCTACACCTTC.

V usage is TRBV29-1 and J usage is TRBJ1-2; 7 nucleotides match TRBD1. The V gene's germline CDR1 is SQVTM and CDR2 ANQGSEA. This CDR3 spans 10 amino acids. The chain's CDR3 is CITGDYGYTF. DNA of the CDR3: TGCATCACAGGGGACTATGGCTACACCTTC.

The V gene is TRBV28, the J gene TRBJ2-1; 7 bases are shared with TRBD2. The germline CDR1 and CDR2 sequences are MDHEN and SYDVKM. Germline trimming cut 2 bases from V and 5 bases from J; bases unmatched to any gene: 3. This CDR3 is 14 amino acids long. For the CDR3, the DNA is TGTGCCAGCAGTTTACTAGCGGACAACAATGAGCAGTTCTTC. Residues: CASSLLADNNEQFF.

The rearrangement links TRBV19 to TRBJ2-7; TRBD2 aligns across 14 bases. After removal of 4 bases from V and 7 bases from J, the junction contained 18 bases not matched to a gene. Germline V gene lookup returns CDR1 LNHDA and CDR2 SQIVND (reference sequence). CDR3 size: 19 residues. The CDR3 sequence: CASSTRLAGGKPNSREQYF. DNA of the CDR3: TGTGCCAGTAGTACTCGACTAGCGGGAGGGAAACCCAATTCGAGGGAGCAGTACTTC.

V gene TRBV28 combines with J gene TRBJ2-4; perhaps TRBD2 as D (6 bases). The CDR3 loop spans 17 amino acids. Trimming pared 2 bases from V and 1 base from J, leaving 15 bases between. Germline values: CDR1 MDHEN, CDR2 SYDVKM. The CDR3 sequence is CASSLRGGVAAKNIQYF. The CDR3, as DNA: TGTGCCAGCAGTTTAAGAGGAGGGGTTGCGGCCAAAAACATTCAGTACTTC.